This entry is about one T cell receptor beta chain. Its antigen is not known. Losses at the gene ends were 8 bases for V and 4 bases for J; bases not matched to a gene: 12. The CDR3 contains 18 residues. Germline CDR1 is SNHLY and CDR2 is FYNNEI. For every donor, a draw yielded around 10 milliliters of peripheral blood. The sample is drawn from a study of blood T cells in healthy people across ages. PCR was performed a second time for about 6 to 12 cycles using a sample-barcoded 5' primer and a J-beta primer mix. In TCRdb, the 5' RACE reads were re-called with MiXCR into one record per CDR3 protein. Found here are around 1,900,000 distinct CDR3 sequences, 30% to 40% of them singletons; the top ten hold 20% to 25%. Study results and limitations: Those diversity estimates obtained from one million T cells were thought to be underestimates. Researchers said unsorted PBMCs prevented a conclusive naive versus antigen-experienced comparison. Changes in expanded clonotypes were possibly confounded, as the CMV status of donors was unknown.

Material: blood. V and J are TRBV2 and TRBJ2-3; 16 nucleotides align to TRBD2. The clonotype was recovered from a human donor in good health. The CDR3 loop is CASPGLAGGPETADTQYF. The CDR3 coding sequence is TGTGCCAGCCCGGGACTAGCGGGGGGGCCCGAAACGGCAGATACGCAGTATTTT. Drawing the rest from reference TRBV2 and TRBJ2-3, the complete variable domain is EPEVTQTPSHQVTQMGQEVILRCVPISNHLYFYWYRQILGQKVEFLVSFYNNEISEKSEIFDDQFSVERPDGSNFTLKIRSTKLEDSAMYFCASPGLAGGPETADTQYFGPGTRLTVL.